The source of this T cell receptor (beta chain) is a study of cytomegalovirus exposure and HLA in healthy donors. Assay used: immunoSEQ multiplex PCR; TCRdb lists only in-frame clones, some missing. The table shows tens of thousands of clones, with more than 85% occurring only once. CDR1 SGHRS and CDR2 YFSETQ come from the germline V gene. J gave up 4 bases and V 4 bases, and 8 bases lay outside the gene matches. This CDR3 is 15 amino acids long. The sequence was obtained from a woman in her 30s in good health and CMV-seronegative. What was sequenced was PBMCs. The chain couples TRBV5-1 to TRBJ2-1; 7 bases agree with TRBD2. Here the CDR3 reads CASSPGLVIYNEQFF. Written as DNA, the CDR3 is TGCGCCAGCAGCCCTGGACTAGTGATATACAATGAGCAGTTCTTC.